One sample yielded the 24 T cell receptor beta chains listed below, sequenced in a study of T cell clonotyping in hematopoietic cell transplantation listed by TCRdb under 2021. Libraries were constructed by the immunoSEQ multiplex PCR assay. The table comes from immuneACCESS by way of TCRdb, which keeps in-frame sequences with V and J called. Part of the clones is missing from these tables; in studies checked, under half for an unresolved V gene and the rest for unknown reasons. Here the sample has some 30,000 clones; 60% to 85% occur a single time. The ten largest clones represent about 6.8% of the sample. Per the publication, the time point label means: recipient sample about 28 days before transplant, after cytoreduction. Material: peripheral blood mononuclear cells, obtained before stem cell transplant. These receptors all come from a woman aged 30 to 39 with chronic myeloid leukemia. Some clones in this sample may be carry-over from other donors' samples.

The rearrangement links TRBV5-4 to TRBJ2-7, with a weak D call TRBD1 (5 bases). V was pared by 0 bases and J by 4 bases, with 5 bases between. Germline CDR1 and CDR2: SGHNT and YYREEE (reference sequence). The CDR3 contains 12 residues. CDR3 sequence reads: CASSLEGYEQYF. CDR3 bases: TGTGCCAGCAGCTTGGAGGGGTACGAGCAGTACTTC.

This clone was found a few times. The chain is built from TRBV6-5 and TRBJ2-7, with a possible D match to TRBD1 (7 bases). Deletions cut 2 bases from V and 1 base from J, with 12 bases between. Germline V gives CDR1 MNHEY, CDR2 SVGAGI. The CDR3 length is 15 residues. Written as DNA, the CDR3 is TGTGCCAGCAGTTACGAGGCAGGGGGGTCCTACGAGCAGTACTTC. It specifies CASSYEAGGSYEQYF.

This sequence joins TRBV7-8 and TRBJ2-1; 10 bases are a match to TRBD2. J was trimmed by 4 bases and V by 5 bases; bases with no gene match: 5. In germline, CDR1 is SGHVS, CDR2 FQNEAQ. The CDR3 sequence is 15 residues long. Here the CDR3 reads CASSGVAGGYNEQFF. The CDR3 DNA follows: TGTGCCAGCAGCGGGGTAGCGGGGGGATACAATGAGCAGTTCTTC.

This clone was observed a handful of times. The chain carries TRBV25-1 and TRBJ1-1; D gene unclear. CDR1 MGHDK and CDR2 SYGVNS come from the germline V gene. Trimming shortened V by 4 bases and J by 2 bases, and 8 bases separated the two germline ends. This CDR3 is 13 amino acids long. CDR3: CASSASFNTEAFF. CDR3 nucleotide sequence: TGTGCCAGCAGTGCTTCATTCAACACTGAAGCTTTCTTT.

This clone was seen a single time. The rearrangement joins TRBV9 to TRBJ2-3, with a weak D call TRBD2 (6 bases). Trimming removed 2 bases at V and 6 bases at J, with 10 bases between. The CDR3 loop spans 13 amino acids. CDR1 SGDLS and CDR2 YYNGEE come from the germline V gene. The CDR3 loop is CASSVTLADTQYF. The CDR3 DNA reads TGTGCCAGCAGCGTCACCCTAGCGGATACGCAGTATTTT.

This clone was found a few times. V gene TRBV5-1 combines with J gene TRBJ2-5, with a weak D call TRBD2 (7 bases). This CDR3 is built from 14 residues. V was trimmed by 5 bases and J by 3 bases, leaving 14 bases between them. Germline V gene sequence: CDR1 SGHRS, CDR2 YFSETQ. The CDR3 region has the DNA TGCGCCAGCAGTTCTCGGGGGGCCGAAGAGACCCAGTACTTC. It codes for CASSSRGAEETQYF.

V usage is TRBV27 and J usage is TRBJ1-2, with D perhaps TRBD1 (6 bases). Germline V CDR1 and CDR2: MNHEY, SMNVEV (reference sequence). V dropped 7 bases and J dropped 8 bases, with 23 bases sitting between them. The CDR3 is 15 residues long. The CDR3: CASTSGTAGGGGYTF. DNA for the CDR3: TGTGCCAGCACTAGTGGGACCGCTGGAGGGGGGGGCTACACCTTC.

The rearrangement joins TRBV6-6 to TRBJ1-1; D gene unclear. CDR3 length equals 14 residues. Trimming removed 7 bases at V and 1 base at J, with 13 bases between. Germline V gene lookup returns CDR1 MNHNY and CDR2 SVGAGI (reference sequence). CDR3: CASKVYQTNTEAFF. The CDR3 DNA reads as TGTGCCAGCAAGGTTTATCAAACGAACACTGAAGCTTTCTTT.

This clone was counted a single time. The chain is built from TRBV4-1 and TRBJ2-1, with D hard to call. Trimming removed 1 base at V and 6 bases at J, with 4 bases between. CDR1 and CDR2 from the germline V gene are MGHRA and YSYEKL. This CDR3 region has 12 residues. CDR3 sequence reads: CASSQVGNEQFF. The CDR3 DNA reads TGCGCCAGCAGCCAAGTTGGCAATGAGCAGTTCTTC.

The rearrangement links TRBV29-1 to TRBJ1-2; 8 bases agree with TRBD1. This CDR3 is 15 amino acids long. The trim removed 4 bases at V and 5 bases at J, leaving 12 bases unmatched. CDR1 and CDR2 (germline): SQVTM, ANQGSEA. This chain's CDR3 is CSVVPLQGVEYGYTF. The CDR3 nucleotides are TGCAGCGTTGTGCCCTTACAGGGGGTGGAATATGGCTACACCTTC.

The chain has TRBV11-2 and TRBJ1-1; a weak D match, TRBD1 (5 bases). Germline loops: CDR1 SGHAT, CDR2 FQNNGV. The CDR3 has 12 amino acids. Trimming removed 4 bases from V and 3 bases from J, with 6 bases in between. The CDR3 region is CASSWGDTEAFF. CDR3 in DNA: TGTGCCAGCAGCTGGGGGGACACTGAAGCTTTCTTT.

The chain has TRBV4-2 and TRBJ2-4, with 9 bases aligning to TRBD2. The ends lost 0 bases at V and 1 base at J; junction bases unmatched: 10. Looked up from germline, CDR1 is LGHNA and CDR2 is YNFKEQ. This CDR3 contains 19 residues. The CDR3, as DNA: TGTGCCAGCAGCCAAGAAAATAGCGGGGGATCACCCGCCAAAAACATTCAGTACTTC. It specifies CASSQENSGGSPAKNIQYF.

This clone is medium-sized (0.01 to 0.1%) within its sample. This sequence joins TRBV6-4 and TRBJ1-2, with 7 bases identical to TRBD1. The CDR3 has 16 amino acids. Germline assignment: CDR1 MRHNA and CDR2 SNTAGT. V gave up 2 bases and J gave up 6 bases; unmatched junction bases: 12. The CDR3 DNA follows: TGTGCCAGCAGTGACACGCCCCAGACAGGGCCCGATGGCTACACCTTC. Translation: CASSDTPQTGPDGYTF.

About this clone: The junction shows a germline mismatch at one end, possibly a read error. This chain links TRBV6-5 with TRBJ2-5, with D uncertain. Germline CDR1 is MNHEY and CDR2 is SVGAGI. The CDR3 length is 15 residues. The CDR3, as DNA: TGTGCCAGCAGTTACTCCTTACACCACCATGAGACCCAGTACTTC. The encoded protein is CASSYSLHHHETQYF.

CDR3 residues: CASAGAYEQYV. The CDR3 DNA sequence: TGTGCCAGCGCGGGGGCCTACGAGCAGTACGTC. The chain recombines TRBV7-9 with TRBJ2-7; 7 nucleotides match TRBD2. Germline CDR1 SEHNR, CDR2 FQNEAQ (reference sequence). This CDR3 contains 11 residues. With V trimmed by 8 bases and J by 2 bases, 0 bases remained unmatched.

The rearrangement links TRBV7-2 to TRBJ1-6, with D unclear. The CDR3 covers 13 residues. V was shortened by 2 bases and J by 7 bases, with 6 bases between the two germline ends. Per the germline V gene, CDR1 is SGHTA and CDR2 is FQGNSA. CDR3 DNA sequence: TGTGCCAGCAGCTTAATCAGCAATTCACCCCTCCACTTT. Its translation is CASSLISNSPLHF. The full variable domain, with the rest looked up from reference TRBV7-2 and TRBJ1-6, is GAGVSQSPSNKVTEKGKDVELRCDPISGHTALYWYRQSLGQGLEFLIYFQGNSAPDKSGLPSDRFSAERTGGSVSTLTIQRTQQEDSAVYLCASSLISNSPLHFGNGTRLTVT.

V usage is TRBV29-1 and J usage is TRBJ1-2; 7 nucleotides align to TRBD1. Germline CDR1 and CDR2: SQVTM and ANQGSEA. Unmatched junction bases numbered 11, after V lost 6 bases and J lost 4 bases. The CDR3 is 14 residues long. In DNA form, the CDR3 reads TGCAGCGTCGATCCCAGGGGGGGACGCTATGGCTACACCTTC. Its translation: CSVDPRGGRYGYTF. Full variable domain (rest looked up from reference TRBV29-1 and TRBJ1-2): SAVISQKPSRDICQRGTSLTIQCQVDSQVTMMFWYRQQPGQSLTLIATANQGSEATYESGFVIDKFPISRPNLTFSTLTVSNMSPEDSSIYLCSVDPRGGRYGYTFGSGTRLTVV.

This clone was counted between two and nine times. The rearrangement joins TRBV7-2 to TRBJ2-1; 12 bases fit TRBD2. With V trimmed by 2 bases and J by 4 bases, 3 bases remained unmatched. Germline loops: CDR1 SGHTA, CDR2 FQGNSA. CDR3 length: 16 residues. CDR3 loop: CASSLSSGGAYNEQFF. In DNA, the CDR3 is TGTGCCAGCAGCTTATCTAGCGGGGGGGCTTACAATGAGCAGTTCTTC. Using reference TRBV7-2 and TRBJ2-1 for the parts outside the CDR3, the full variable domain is GAGVSQSPSNKVTEKGKDVELRCDPISGHTALYWYRQSLGQGLEFLIYFQGNSAPDKSGLPSDRFSAERTGGSVSTLTIQRTQQEDSAVYLCASSLSSGGAYNEQFFGPGTRLTVL.

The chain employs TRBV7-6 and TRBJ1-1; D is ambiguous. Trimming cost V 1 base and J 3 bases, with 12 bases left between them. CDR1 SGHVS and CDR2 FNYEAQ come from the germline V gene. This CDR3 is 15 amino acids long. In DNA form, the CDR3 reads TGTGCCAGCAGCTTAGTGGGCGGTATGTACACTGAAGCTTTCTTT. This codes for CASSLVGGMYTEAFF.

The CDR3 region is CSVPGQGTSTDTQYF. The CDR3 DNA follows: TGCAGCGTCCCGGGACAGGGAACAAGCACAGATACGCAGTATTTT. The chain carries TRBV29-1 and TRBJ2-3; 9 positions agree with TRBD1. CDR1 and CDR2 (germline): SQVTM, ANQGSEA. This CDR3 region has 15 residues. V lost 6 bases to trimming and J lost 0 bases; unmatched junction nucleotides: 7.

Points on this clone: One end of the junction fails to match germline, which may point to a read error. This CDR3 is CASSSTIGSLYEQYF. CDR3 sequence (DNA): TGTGCTAGCAGTTCCACTATCGGCAGTCTGTACGAGCAGTACTTC. The genes are TRBV7-8 and TRBJ2-7, with D hard to call. Germline assignment: CDR1 SGHVS and CDR2 FQNEAQ. This CDR3 is built from 15 residues.

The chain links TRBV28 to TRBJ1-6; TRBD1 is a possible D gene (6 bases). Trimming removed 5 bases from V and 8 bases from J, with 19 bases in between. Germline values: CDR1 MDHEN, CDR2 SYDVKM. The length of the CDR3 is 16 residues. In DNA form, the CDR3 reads TGTGCCAGCAGTCAAGGGGGAGGGAGCCGGGATTCACCCCTCCACTTT. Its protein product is CASSQGGGSRDSPLHF.

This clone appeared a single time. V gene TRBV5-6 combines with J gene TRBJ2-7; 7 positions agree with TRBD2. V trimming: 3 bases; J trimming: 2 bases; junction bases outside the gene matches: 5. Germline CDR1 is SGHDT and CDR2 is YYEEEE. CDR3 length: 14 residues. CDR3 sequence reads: CASSWEGGPYEQYF. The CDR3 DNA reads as TGTGCCAGCAGCTGGGAGGGAGGCCCCTACGAGCAGTACTTC.

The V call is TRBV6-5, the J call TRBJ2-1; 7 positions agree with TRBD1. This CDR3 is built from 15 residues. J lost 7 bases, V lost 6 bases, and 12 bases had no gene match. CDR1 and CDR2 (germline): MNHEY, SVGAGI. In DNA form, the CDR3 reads TGTGCCAGCAGAGCGAATCGGGACAGATCTAATGAGCAGTTCTTC. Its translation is CASRANRDRSNEQFF.